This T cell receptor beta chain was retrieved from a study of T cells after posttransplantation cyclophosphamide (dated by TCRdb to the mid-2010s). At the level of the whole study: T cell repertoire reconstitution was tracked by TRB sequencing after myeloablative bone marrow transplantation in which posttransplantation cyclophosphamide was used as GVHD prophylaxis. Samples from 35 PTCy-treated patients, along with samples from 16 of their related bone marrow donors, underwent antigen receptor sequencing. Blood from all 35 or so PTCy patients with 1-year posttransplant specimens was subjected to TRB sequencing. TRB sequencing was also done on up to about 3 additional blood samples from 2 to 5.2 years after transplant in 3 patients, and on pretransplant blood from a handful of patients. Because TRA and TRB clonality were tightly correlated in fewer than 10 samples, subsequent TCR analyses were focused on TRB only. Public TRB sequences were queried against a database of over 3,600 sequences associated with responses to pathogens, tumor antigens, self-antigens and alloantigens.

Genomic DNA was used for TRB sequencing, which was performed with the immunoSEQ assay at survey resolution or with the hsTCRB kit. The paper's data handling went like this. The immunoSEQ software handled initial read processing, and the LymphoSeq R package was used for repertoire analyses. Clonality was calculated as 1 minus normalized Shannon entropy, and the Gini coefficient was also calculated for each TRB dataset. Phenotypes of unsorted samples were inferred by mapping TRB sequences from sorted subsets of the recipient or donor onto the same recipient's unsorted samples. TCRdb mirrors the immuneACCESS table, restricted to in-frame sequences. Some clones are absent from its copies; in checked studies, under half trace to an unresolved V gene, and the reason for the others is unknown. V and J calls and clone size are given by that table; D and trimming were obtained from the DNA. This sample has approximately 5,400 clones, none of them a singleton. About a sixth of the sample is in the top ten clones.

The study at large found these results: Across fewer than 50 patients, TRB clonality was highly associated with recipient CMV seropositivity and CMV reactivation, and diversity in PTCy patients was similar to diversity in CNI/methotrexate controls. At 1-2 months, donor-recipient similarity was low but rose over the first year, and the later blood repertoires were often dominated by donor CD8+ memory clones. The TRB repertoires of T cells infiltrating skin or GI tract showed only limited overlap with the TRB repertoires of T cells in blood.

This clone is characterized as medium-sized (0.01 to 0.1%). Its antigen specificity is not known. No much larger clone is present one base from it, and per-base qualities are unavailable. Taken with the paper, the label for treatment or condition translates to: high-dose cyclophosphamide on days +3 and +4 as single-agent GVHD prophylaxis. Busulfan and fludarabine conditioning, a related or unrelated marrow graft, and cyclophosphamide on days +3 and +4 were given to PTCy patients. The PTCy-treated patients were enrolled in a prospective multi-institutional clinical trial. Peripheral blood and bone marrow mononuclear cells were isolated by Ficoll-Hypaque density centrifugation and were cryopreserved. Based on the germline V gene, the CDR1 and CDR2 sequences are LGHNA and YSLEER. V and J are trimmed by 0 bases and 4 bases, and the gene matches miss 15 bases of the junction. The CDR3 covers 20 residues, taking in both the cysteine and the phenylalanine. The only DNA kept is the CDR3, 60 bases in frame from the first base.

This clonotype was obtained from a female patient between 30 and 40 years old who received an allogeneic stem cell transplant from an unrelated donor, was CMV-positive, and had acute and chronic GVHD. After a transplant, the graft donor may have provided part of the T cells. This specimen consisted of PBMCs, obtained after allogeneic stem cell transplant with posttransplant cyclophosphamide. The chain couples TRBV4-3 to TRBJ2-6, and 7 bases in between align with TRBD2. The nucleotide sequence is TGCGCCAGCAGCCAAGATTACGGTCGGGGGACTATGAGAGGGGCCAACGTCCTGACTTTC. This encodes CASSQDYGRGTMRGANVLTF.